A single sample gave rise to the 18 T cell receptor beta chains below, sequenced in a study of human T cells and chemical hapten exposure. Described time point: pre-sensitization, week 0. Treatment indicated: therapeutic diphenylcyclopropenone sensitization with weekly scalp DPC. TCRdb recomputed calls from the RACE reads with MiXCR, one row per CDR3 protein. The repertoire consists of around 350,000 distinct CDR3 sequences, with approximately 5% occurring once and the leading ten covering more than 8%. The sample in question was whole blood, obtained in connection with sensitization to the hapten diphenylcyclopropenone (DPC). The receptors were gathered from a young woman with alopecia areata. Some clones in this sample may be carry-over from other donors' samples.

This clonotype came up a few times. The chain recombines TRBV7-2 with TRBJ1-1, with a tentative D call TRBD1 (5 bases). Trimming shortened V by 6 bases and J by 11 bases, and 22 bases separated the two germline ends. The germline gives CDR1 SGHTA, CDR2 FQGNSA. The CDR3 contains 14 residues. CDR3 nucleotides: TGTGCCAGCAGTCACACCCCCGGGGGGACTCAGGCTTTCTTT. It specifies CASSHTPGGTQAFF.

This clonotype was detected a few times. The gene calls are TRBV10-3 and TRBJ2-3; D unresolved. CDR3 length equals 12 residues. V was cut by 6 bases and J by 2 bases, with 6 bases left in between. The germline V gene encodes CDR1 ENHRY and CDR2 SYGVKD. This CDR3 reads CAIRGITDTQYF. The DNA for the CDR3 is TGTGCCATCAGAGGAATCACAGATACGCAGTATTTT.

In its sample, this clonotype was seen many times. The CDR3, as DNA: TGTGCCAGCAGCCAAGTTAGTGAGCAGTTCTTC. The encoded protein is CASSQVSEQFF. The chain uses TRBV3-1 and TRBJ2-1; no definite D call. The V gene's germline CDR1 is LGHDT and CDR2 YNNKEL (reference sequence). The CDR3 loop spans 11 amino acids. The V end lost 1 base, the J end lost 9 bases, and 4 bases lay between the germline ends.

This clonotype occurred many times. The V call is TRBV12-5, the J call TRBJ1-3, with D possibly matching TRBD1 (5 bases). This CDR3 comprises 12 residues. Germline V gives CDR1 LGHNT, CDR2 FRNRAP. V was clipped by 6 bases and J by 6 bases, with 9 bases between them. CDR3 sequence (DNA): TGTGCTAGTGGCAAGACAGCAAACACCATATATTTT. Translation gives CASGKTANTIYF.

This rearrangement joins TRBV5-1 to TRBJ1-3; unclear D gene. Germline assignment: CDR1 SGHRS and CDR2 YFSETQ. The V and J ends lost 4 bases and 2 bases respectively, with 16 bases between them. The CDR3 is made up of 16 amino acids. CDR3 in amino acids: CASSGSSRSAGNTIYF. In DNA form, the CDR3 reads TGCGCCAGCAGCGGATCCTCAAGGTCTGCTGGAAACACCATATATTTT.

This clonotype was detected a few times. V gene TRBV20-1 combines with J gene TRBJ2-7; D assignment may be TRBD1 or TRBD2 (5 bases each). Germline-derived CDR1 and CDR2 are DFQATT and SNEGSKA (reference sequence). The CDR3 has 13 residues. V lost 4 bases and J lost 0, with 10 bases in between. The CDR3 loop reads CSAKWGSSYEQYF. CDR3 DNA: TGCAGTGCTAAGTGGGGGTCCTCCTACGAGCAGTACTTC.

This clonotype was observed at least ten times. The CDR3 here is CSARSIQGTSNQPQHF. As DNA, the CDR3 is TGCAGTGCTAGAAGTATACAGGGGACGAGCAATCAGCCCCAGCATTTT. The chain links TRBV20-1 to TRBJ1-5; 7 bases are shared with TRBD1. The CDR3 spans 16 residues. Germline V gene data show CDR1 as DFQATT and CDR2 as SNEGSKA (reference sequence). V was pared by 2 bases and J by 1 base, with 8 bases of the junction left unmatched.

This sequence joins TRBV7-8 and TRBJ1-4; a weak D match, TRBD1 (5 bases). The CDR3 has 16 amino acids. CDR1 SGHVS and CDR2 FQNEAQ come from the germline V gene. Trimming removed 1 base at V and 12 bases at J, with 21 bases between. DNA for the CDR3: TGTGCCAGCAGCTTAGGTTTTGGGACCCCCCTCAGTGAACTGTTTTTT. Protein: CASSLGFGTPLSELFF.

J is TRBJ1-4 and V is TRBV7-9; D not resolved. The length of the CDR3 is 13 residues. Germline CDR1 is SEHNR and CDR2 is FQNEAQ (reference sequence). Between the trimmed V and J ends, which lost 8 bases and 8 bases, there was a span of 15 bases. CDR3 DNA: TGTGCCAGCCCCGGCGGCGGTTCCGAAAAACTGTTTTTT. Protein: CASPGGGSEKLFF.

At least ten counts were recorded for this clonotype. This rearrangement joins TRBV12-3 or TRBV12-4 to TRBJ1-3; D not resolved. There are 14 residues in the CDR3. Trimming cost V 5 bases and J 0 bases, with 8 bases left between them. CDR3 sequence: CASSPLVSGNTIYF. For the CDR3, the DNA is TGTGCCAGCAGTCCACTGGTCTCTGGAAACACCATATATTTT.

J is TRBJ1-2 and V is TRBV7-9; D ambiguous. The CDR3 runs 17 residues. Germline V gene lookup returns CDR1 SEHNR and CDR2 FQNEAQ (reference sequence). Trimming took 1 base from V and 1 from J, leaving 16 bases between them. CDR3 DNA: TGTGCCAGCAGCTTAGGGGAAGGCCAGTTGATTAACTATGGCTACACCTTC. Translating gives CASSLGEGQLINYGYTF.

This clonotype was recorded a few times. This CDR3 reads CASSPRQHDNEKLFF. The CDR3 nucleotides read TGTGCCAGTAGTCCGAGACAGCACGATAATGAAAAACTGTTTTTT. This chain links TRBV19 with TRBJ1-4; possibly TRBD1 for D (5 bases). The CDR3 covers 15 residues. Trimming cost V 5 bases and J 4 bases, with 14 bases left between them. CDR1 and CDR2 (germline): LNHDA, SQIVND (reference sequence). Combining the CDR3 with reference TRBV19 and TRBJ1-4 gives the whole variable domain DGGITQSPKYLFRKEGQNVTLSCEQNLNHDAMYWYRQDPGQGLRLIYYSQIVNDFQKGDIAEGYSVSREKKESFPLTVTSAQKNPTAFYLCASSPRQHDNEKLFFGSGTQLSVL.

This clonotype was seen more than once but under ten times. The chain employs TRBV6-1 and TRBJ1-1; 7 bases match TRBD1. This CDR3 is 20 amino acids long. V was clipped by 6 bases and J by 3 bases; unmatched bases: 25. Germline values: CDR1 MNHNS, CDR2 SASEGT. The chain's CDR3 is CASSRPYWDRQGFEHTEAFF. CDR3 sequence (DNA): TGTGCCAGCAGCAGACCCTACTGGGACAGACAGGGATTTGAGCACACTGAAGCTTTCTTT.

The chain combines TRBV5-1 with TRBJ2-2, with no clear D. The V and J ends lost 7 bases and 0 bases respectively, with 13 bases between them. The CDR3 spans 15 residues. The germline V gene encodes CDR1 SGHRS and CDR2 YFSETQ. CDR3 bases: TGCGCCAGCGAGGTGTCGCGTTCGAACACCGGGGAGCTGTTTTTT. Translating gives CASEVSRSNTGELFF.

This chain links TRBV7-9 with TRBJ2-7, with 7 positions matching TRBD1. The germline V gene has CDR1 SEHNR and CDR2 FQNEAQ (reference sequence). The junction had 7 bases not matched to a gene; V was cut back by 5 bases and J by 3 bases. This CDR3 has 14 residues. The DNA of the CDR3 is TGTGCCAGCAGCCCCCCGACAGGGAGCTACGAGCAGTACTTC. Translation gives CASSPPTGSYEQYF.

The chain links TRBV6-2 or TRBV6-3 to TRBJ2-5; a weak D match, TRBD2 (5 bases). With 5 bases removed from V and 3 bases from J, the gap between germline ends came to 13 bases. Germline V lookup: CDR1 MNHEY, CDR2 SVGEGT. The CDR3 sequence is 14 residues long. Here the CDR3 reads CASSDLAGEETQYF. The CDR3 DNA reads as TGTGCCAGCAGTGATCTAGCAGGAGAAGAGACCCAGTACTTC.

The table lists this clonotype with a few counts. J is TRBJ2-7 and V is TRBV27, with 7 bases that match TRBD2. The CDR3 runs to 14 residues. J gave up 7 bases and V 5 bases, and 11 bases lay outside the gene matches. In germline, CDR1 is MNHEY, CDR2 SMNVEV (reference sequence). In DNA form, the CDR3 reads TGTGCCAGCAGTCCTACCCCGAGAGCGGGGGAGCAGTACTTC. Translated, it gives CASSPTPRAGEQYF.

Only a few counts were recorded for this clonotype. The gene calls are TRBV21-1 and TRBJ1-2; the table calls TRBD1, which could not be checked here. TRBV21-1 is labeled a pseudogene. The CDR3 has 17 amino acids. The CDR3 nucleotides are TGTGCCAGCAGCAAAGGGACAGACTCAATTGTAAACTATGGCTACACCTTC. Its protein product is CASSKGTDSIVNYGYTF.